The following is a TCR beta chain sequence with its context. Authors' methods: Estimation of nucleated cell counts was performed using reference gene primer amplification. Some clones are missing from TCRdb's copy, which holds only in-frame ones; the method was immunoSEQ multiplex PCR. V and J calls and clone size are those listed in that table; D and trimming were worked out from the DNA. Among 35,000 to 55,000 clones listed, about 90% were seen once. The data are from a study of blood T cell repertoires in COVID-19. The wider study: Material from acute and convalescent COVID-19 was sourced from the United States, Italy and Spain. The cDNA or gDNA used as material had been derived from T cells, B-cell-depleted T cells, or PBMCs.

The V end was cut by 1 base, the J end by 4 bases, with 14 bases between. The V gene's germline CDR1 is SGHTA and CDR2 FQGNSA. This CDR3 has 16 amino acids. This clonotype was obtained from a human donor in a cohort sampled during active COVID-19. V and J are TRBV7-2 and TRBJ1-5; the D gene is possibly TRBD1 (6 bases). Sequencing was performed on peripheral blood. Here the CDR3 DNA reads TGTGCCAGCAGCTTAGTTTTGGGGGCTCGGAATCAGCCCCAGCATTTT. It is translated as CASSLVLGARNQPQHF. Complete variable domain (other parts from reference TRBV7-2 and TRBJ1-5): GAGVSQSPSNKVTEKGKDVELRCDPISGHTALYWYRQSLGQGLEFLIYFQGNSAPDKSGLPSDRFSAERTGGSVSTLTIQRTQQEDSAVYLCASSLVLGARNQPQHFGDGTRLSIL.